One sample yielded the 27 T cell receptor beta chains listed below, sequenced in a study of T-cell memory formation after mild COVID-19. TCRdb recomputed calls from the 5' RACE reads with MiXCR, one row per CDR3 protein. The sample lists approximately 12,000 distinct CDR3 sequences; around 15% were seen once. Sequencing was done on a sample of PBMCs or a T cell subset sorted from them (not recorded which). All receptors derive from a man aged 18 to 30 who had mild COVID-19 (a few samples of this study predate the infection). Cell type and time point are not known.

This clonotype was counted ten times or more. The chain links TRBV5-5 to TRBJ1-1, with D unclear. CDR3 length: 13 amino acids. CDR1 is SGHKS, CDR2 YYEKEE, per germline (reference sequence). V was shortened by 7 bases and J by 2 bases, with 12 bases between the two germline ends. CDR3 sequence (DNA): TGTGCCAGCGACATTGATCTTAACACTGAAGCTTTCTTT. Its protein product is CASDIDLNTEAFF.

This clonotype was picked up a small number of times. The chain carries TRBV29-1 and TRBJ2-7, with D possibly being TRBD1 (7 bases). This CDR3 spans 14 amino acids. Germline lookup yields CDR1 SQVTM and CDR2 ANQGSEA. Trimming left V 4 bases short and J 1 base short, with 14 bases between. CDR3 loop: CSVGGGGESYEQYF. The CDR3 DNA sequence: TGCAGCGTTGGAGGAGGGGGCGAGTCCTACGAGCAGTACTTC.

This clonotype was picked up many times. CDR3 DNA: TGTGCCTGGAGCGGGGGAGATACGCAGTATTTT. It specifies CAWSGGDTQYF. This chain joins TRBV30 and TRBJ2-3; D perhaps matches TRBD2 (6 bases). The germline V gene encodes CDR1 GTSNPN and CDR2 SVGIG (reference sequence). This CDR3 contains 11 residues. The V and J ends lost 3 bases and 5 bases respectively, with 6 bases between them.

This clonotype occurred many times. The V and J genes are TRBV6-2 or TRBV6-3 and TRBJ2-5; D might be TRBD2 (5 bases). Germline loops: CDR1 MNHEY, CDR2 SVGEGT. The CDR3 runs 18 residues. The ends were cut back, 0 bases at V and 4 bases at J, with 21 bases in the middle. CDR3 protein: CASSYSTVSRLARETQYF. For the CDR3, the DNA is TGTGCCAGCAGTTACTCGACCGTTTCCCGGCTAGCTAGAGAGACCCAGTACTTC.

The gene calls are TRBV7-2 and TRBJ1-2; D perhaps matches TRBD1 (6 bases). Germline-derived CDR1 and CDR2 are SGHTA and FQGNSA. CDR3 length equals 16 residues. The V end lost 5 bases, the J end lost 8 bases, and 24 bases lay between the germline ends. The CDR3 bases are TGTGCCAGCAGCGAGAGGACAGCCGTCCGCGTAGGGGGCTACACCTTC. It codes for CASSERTAVRVGGYTF.

The CDR3 here is CASSFSGSWAEAFF. The CDR3 DNA reads as TGTGCCAGCAGTTTCTCGGGTTCTTGGGCTGAAGCTTTCTTT. V is TRBV28 and J is TRBJ1-1, with D unclear. CDR3 length equals 14 residues. V shed 3 bases and J shed 6 bases, with 14 bases lying between them. CDR1 and CDR2 from the germline V gene are MDHEN and SYDVKM.

This clonotype was seen many times. V is TRBV6-5 and J is TRBJ2-1; D may be TRBD1 or TRBD2 (6 bases each). Germline values: CDR1 MNHEY, CDR2 SVGAGI. The CDR3 has 16 residues. Between the trimmed V and J ends, which lost 6 bases and 7 bases, there was a span of 22 bases. As DNA, the CDR3 is TGTGCCAGCAGCTCTACGGGACACCCGGGAGAGAATGAGCAGTTCTTC. It specifies CASSSTGHPGENEQFF.

This clonotype was seen a few times. This chain uses TRBV15 with TRBJ1-5; no firm D call. V was cut by 1 base and J by 3 bases, with 7 bases left in between. This CDR3 comprises 14 residues. Germline CDR1 reads LNHNV; CDR2 reads YYDKDF (reference sequence). The CDR3 DNA reads TGTGCCACCAGCAGAGCAAGGTACAATCAGCCCCAGCATTTT. It is translated as CATSRARYNQPQHF.

This clonotype has a count of ten or more. The CDR3 nucleotides read TGTGCCAGCAGTTCCCCGATCACCGGGGAGCTGTTTTTT. Residues: CASSSPITGELFF. The V call is TRBV27, the J call TRBJ2-2; D unresolved. Trimming took off 4 bases at V and 4 bases at J, with 7 bases between the two ends. CDR1 and CDR2 (germline): MNHEY, SMNVEV (reference sequence). This CDR3 is built from 13 residues.

The CDR3 sequence is CASSLGIGTPAEAFF. The DNA for the CDR3 is TGTGCCAGCAGCTTGGGGATAGGGACGCCGGCTGAAGCTTTCTTT. The rearrangement uses TRBV5-6 and TRBJ1-1, with D perhaps matching TRBD1 (5 bases). The ends were cut back, 0 bases at V and 6 bases at J, with 15 bases in the middle. Germline CDR1 SGHDT, CDR2 YYEEEE. The CDR3 has 15 amino acids.

This clonotype was found many times. The V and J genes are TRBV15 and TRBJ2-1, with 7 positions matching TRBD2. V gave up 0 bases and J gave up 6 bases; unmatched junction bases: 11. The germline V gene encodes CDR1 LNHNV and CDR2 YYDKDF (reference sequence). The CDR3 runs 17 residues. CDR3 residues: CATSREASGALFNEQFF. The CDR3 nucleotides read TGTGCCACCAGCAGAGAGGCTAGCGGTGCCCTATTCAATGAGCAGTTCTTC.

The table lists this clonotype with a few counts. The chain employs TRBV15 and TRBJ1-1, with TRBD1 matching over 7 bases. With V trimmed by 5 bases and J by 4 bases, 10 bases remained unmatched. The germline CDR1 and CDR2 sequences are LNHNV and YYDKDF (reference sequence). The CDR3 loop spans 15 amino acids. This CDR3 is CATSQTGRMATEAFF. CDR3 coding DNA: TGTGCCACCAGCCAGACAGGGAGGATGGCCACTGAAGCTTTCTTT. Complete variable domain (other parts from reference TRBV15 and TRBJ1-1): DAMVIQNPRYQVTQFGKPVTLSCSQTLNHNVMYWYQQKSSQAPKLLFHYYDKDFNNEADTPDNFQSRRPNTSFCFLDIRSPGLGDTAMYLCATSQTGRMATEAFFGQGTRLTVV.

The V and J genes are TRBV20-1 and TRBJ2-3; no clear D gene. V was pared by 5 bases and J by 6 bases, with 9 bases between. CDR1 DFQATT and CDR2 SNEGSKA come from the germline V gene (reference sequence). The length of the CDR3 is 11 residues. The CDR3 nucleotides read TGCAGTGCTCCCCACGTTGATACGCAGTATTTT. Protein: CSAPHVDTQYF.

This clonotype was found many times. V usage is TRBV7-2 and J usage is TRBJ1-2, with D possibly matching TRBD1 (6 bases). Germline V gives CDR1 SGHTA, CDR2 FQGNSA. The CDR3 runs to 13 residues. Deletions cut 2 bases from V and 7 bases from J, with 11 bases between. The CDR3: CASSLRRGGGYTF. CDR3 coding DNA: TGTGCCAGCAGCTTAAGGAGGGGGGGTGGCTACACCTTC.

This clonotype appeared many times. V is TRBV30 and J is TRBJ1-3, with D unclear. CDR1 and CDR2 from the germline V gene are GTSNPN and SVGIG (reference sequence). V lost 2 bases and J lost 0, with 8 bases in between. CDR3 length equals 14 residues. The CDR3 sequence: CAWSPDNSGNTIYF. CDR3 coding DNA: TGTGCCTGGAGTCCAGACAACTCTGGAAACACCATATATTTT. The full variable domain, in which reference TRBV30 and TRBJ1-3 provide the parts outside the CDR3, is SQTIHQWPATLVQPVGSPLSLECTVEGTSNPNLYWYRQAAGRGLQLLFYSVGIGQISSEVPQNLSASRPQDRQFILSSKKLLLSDSGFYLCAWSPDNSGNTIYFGEGSWLTVV.

This clonotype was seen at least ten times. J is TRBJ2-1 and V is TRBV12-3 or TRBV12-4; a weak D match, TRBD2 (6 bases). The V end lost 3 bases, the J end lost 5 bases, and 14 bases lay between the germline ends. The CDR3 contains 15 residues. The chain's CDR3 is CASSFVRPGDNEQFF. CDR3 in DNA: TGTGCCAGCAGTTTTGTCCGCCCGGGGGACAATGAGCAGTTCTTC.

This clonotype was found many times. This chain uses TRBV7-9 with TRBJ2-2; the match to TRBD2 covers 8 bases. This CDR3 region has 15 residues. V gave up 8 bases and J gave up 1 base; unmatched junction bases: 6. Germline CDR1 reads SEHNR; CDR2 reads FQNEAQ (reference sequence). The CDR3 nucleotides read TGTGCCAGCGCGGCGGGGGGCTGGAACACCGGGGAGCTGTTTTTT. Its translation: CASAAGGWNTGELFF.

This clonotype was seen many times. The V and J genes are TRBV29-1 and TRBJ2-5; TRBD2 is a possible D gene (5 bases). The CDR3 is 12 amino acids. CDR1 is SQVTM, CDR2 ANQGSEA, per germline. Deletions cut 3 bases from V and 1 base from J, with 6 bases between. In DNA form, the CDR3 reads TGCAGCGTTGAGGGGAGCCAAGAGACCCAGTACTTC. Amino acid sequence: CSVEGSQETQYF. Full variable domain (rest looked up from reference TRBV29-1 and TRBJ2-5): SAVISQKPSRDICQRGTSLTIQCQVDSQVTMMFWYRQQPGQSLTLIATANQGSEATYESGFVIDKFPISRPNLTFSTLTVSNMSPEDSSIYLCSVEGSQETQYFGPGTRLLVL.

This clonotype was observed many times. V gene TRBV30 combines with J gene TRBJ1-5, with a possible D match to TRBD1 (5 bases). Trimming took 2 bases from V and 1 from J, leaving 12 bases between them. Germline V gene data show CDR1 as GTSNPN and CDR2 as SVGIG (reference sequence). There are 15 residues in the CDR3. Here the CDR3 DNA reads TGTGCCTGGAGTCCCCTGCGGGGGAGCAATCAGCCCCAGCATTTT. This encodes CAWSPLRGSNQPQHF.

This clonotype appeared a few times. The CDR3 loop reads CASSYQEFSSEAFF. The CDR3 bases are TGTGCCAGCAGTTACCAGGAGTTTTCCTCTGAAGCTTTCTTT. J is TRBJ1-1 and V is TRBV6-2 or TRBV6-3; no clear D gene. Per germline, CDR1 MNHEY and CDR2 SVGEGT. The CDR3 extends over 14 amino acids. V lost 2 bases and J lost 6, with 13 bases in between.

The CDR3 sequence: CASSESWDLNNSPLHF. In nucleotides, the CDR3 is TGTGCCAGCAGCGAGAGTTGGGATTTGAATAATTCACCCCTCCACTTT. V and J are TRBV2 and TRBJ1-6; D uncertain. Germline V gene data show CDR1 as SNHLY and CDR2 as FYNNEI. This CDR3 spans 16 amino acids. V lost 6 bases, J lost 5 bases, and 17 bases lay in between.

The chain uses TRBV20-1 and TRBJ1-5, with 7 bases fitting TRBD1. Germline-derived CDR1 and CDR2 are DFQATT and SNEGSKA (reference sequence). Unmatched junction bases numbered 2, after V lost 0 bases and J lost 3 bases. The CDR3 is made up of 14 amino acids. CDR3 in amino acids: CSAREQGNNQPQHF. The CDR3 coding sequence is TGCAGTGCTAGAGAACAGGGGAACAATCAGCCCCAGCATTTT.

This sequence joins TRBV3-1 and TRBJ1-5; D may be TRBD1 (5 bases). V lost 7 bases and J lost 2, with 12 bases in between. This CDR3 comprises 14 residues. Per the germline V gene, CDR1 is LGHDT and CDR2 is YNNKEL (reference sequence). The CDR3 DNA is TGTGCCAGCACCGAGGGGTACGGCAATCAGCCCCAGCATTTT. Amino acid sequence: CASTEGYGNQPQHF.

This clonotype appeared a few times. Written as DNA, the CDR3 is TGTGCCAGCTCACCGACCGACAGGGGGCAAGAGACCCAGTACTTC. Translated: CASSPTDRGQETQYF. The J gene is TRBJ2-5, the V gene TRBV18; TRBD1 aligns across 9 bases. The CDR3 runs to 15 residues. Germline trimming cut 3 bases from V and 2 bases from J; bases unmatched to any gene: 4. Per germline, CDR1 KGHSH and CDR2 LQKENI.

In its sample, this clonotype was seen many times. The chain has TRBV12-3 or TRBV12-4 and TRBJ1-1; 8 nucleotides align to TRBD1. The CDR3 is 15 residues long. V shed 7 bases and J 1 base; nucleotides not matched to a gene: 8. The CDR3 loop is CASIFSRGPNTEAFF. The CDR3 DNA reads TGTGCCAGCATCTTTTCCAGGGGGCCGAACACTGAAGCTTTCTTT.

This clonotype was recorded only once. The gene calls are TRBV12-3 or TRBV12-4 and TRBJ1-2; 10 bases line up with TRBD1. With 7 bases clipped from V and 4 bases from J, the junction kept 6 bases outside the gene matches. The length of the CDR3 is 14 residues. In DNA form, the CDR3 reads TGTGCCAGCAACCCGGGACAGGGGACCTATGGCTACACCTTC. Protein: CASNPGQGTYGYTF.

The CDR3 loop is CDSGLAPGHFRASYEQYV. CDR3 coding DNA: TGTGATAGTGGTTTGGCACCAGGACATTTCAGGGCCTCCTACGAGCAGTACGTC. The chain recombines TRBV12-5 with TRBJ2-7, with D possibly being TRBD1 (5 bases). The CDR3 consists of 18 residues. Per the germline V gene, CDR1 is LGHNT and CDR2 is FRNRAP.